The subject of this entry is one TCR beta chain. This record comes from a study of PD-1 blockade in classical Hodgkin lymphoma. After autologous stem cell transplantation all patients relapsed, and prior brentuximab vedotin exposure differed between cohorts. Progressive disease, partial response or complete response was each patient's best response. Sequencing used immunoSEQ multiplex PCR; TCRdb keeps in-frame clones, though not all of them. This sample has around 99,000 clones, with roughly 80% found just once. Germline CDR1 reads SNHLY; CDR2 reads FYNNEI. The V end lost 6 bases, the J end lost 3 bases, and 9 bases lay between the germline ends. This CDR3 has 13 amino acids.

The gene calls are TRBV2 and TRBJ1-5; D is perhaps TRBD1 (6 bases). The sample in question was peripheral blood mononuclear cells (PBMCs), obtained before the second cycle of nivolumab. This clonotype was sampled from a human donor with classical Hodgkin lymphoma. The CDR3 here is CASRGDTNQPQHF. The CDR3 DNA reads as TGTGCCAGCAGGGGGGACACCAATCAGCCCCAGCATTTT. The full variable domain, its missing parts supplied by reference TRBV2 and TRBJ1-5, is EPEVTQTPSHQVTQMGQEVILRCVPISNHLYFYWYRQILGQKVEFLVSFYNNEISEKSEIFDDQFSVERPDGSNFTLKIRSTKLEDSAMYFCASRGDTNQPQHFGDGTRLSIL.